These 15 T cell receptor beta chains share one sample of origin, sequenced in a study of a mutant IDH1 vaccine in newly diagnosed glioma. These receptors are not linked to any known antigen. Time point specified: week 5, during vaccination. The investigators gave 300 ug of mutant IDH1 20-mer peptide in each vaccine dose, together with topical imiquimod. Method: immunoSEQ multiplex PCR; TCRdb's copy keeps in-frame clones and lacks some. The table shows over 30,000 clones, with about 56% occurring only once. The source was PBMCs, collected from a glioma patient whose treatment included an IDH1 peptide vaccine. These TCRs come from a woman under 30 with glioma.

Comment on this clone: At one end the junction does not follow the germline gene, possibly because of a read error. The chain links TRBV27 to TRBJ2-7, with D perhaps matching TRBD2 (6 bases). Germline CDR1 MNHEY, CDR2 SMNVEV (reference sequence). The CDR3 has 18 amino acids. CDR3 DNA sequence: TGTGCCAGCAGTCTATCCCGGGGGACCGCGGGGAGCTCCTACGAGCAGTACTTC. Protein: CASSLSRGTAGSSYEQYF.

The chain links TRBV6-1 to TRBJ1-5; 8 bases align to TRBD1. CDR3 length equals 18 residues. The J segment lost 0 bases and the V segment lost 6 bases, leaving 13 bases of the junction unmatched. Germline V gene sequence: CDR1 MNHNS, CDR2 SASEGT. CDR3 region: CASRETRTGRNSNQPQHF. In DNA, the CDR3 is TGTGCCAGCAGGGAAACTAGGACAGGGAGGAATAGCAATCAGCCCCAGCATTTT.

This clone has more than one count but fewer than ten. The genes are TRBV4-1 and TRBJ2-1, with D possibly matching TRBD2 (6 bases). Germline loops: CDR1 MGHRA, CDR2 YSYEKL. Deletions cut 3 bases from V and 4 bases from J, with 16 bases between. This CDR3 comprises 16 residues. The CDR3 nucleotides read TGCGCCAGCAGCCAGGGTCTAAGCGGGCATTACAATGAGCAGTTCTTC. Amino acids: CASSQGLSGHYNEQFF.

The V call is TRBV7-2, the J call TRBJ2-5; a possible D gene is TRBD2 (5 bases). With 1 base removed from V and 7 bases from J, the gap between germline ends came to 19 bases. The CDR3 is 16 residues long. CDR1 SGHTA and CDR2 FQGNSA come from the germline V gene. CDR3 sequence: CASSLVGLQHRGTQYF. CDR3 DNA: TGTGCCAGCAGCTTAGTAGGACTTCAACACCGGGGGACCCAGTACTTC.

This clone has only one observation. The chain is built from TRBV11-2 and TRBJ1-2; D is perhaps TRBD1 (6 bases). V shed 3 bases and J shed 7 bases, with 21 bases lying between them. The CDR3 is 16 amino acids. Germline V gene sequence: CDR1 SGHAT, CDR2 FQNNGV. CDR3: CASSLQAGGQFFGYTF. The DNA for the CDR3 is TGTGCCAGCAGCTTGCAAGCGGGGGGGCAGTTCTTTGGCTACACCTTC. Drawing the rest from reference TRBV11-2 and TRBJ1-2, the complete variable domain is EAGVAQSPRYKIIEKRQSVAFWCNPISGHATLYWYQQILGQGPKLLIQFQNNGVVDDSQLPKDRFSAERLKGVDSTLKIQPAKLEDSAVYLCASSLQAGGQFFGYTFGSGTRLTVV.

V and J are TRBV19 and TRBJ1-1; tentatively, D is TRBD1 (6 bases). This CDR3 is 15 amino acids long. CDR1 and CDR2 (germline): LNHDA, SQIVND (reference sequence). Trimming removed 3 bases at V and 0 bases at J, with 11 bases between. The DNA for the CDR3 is TGTGCCAGTAGTATCCAGGGGAGTCTGAACACTGAAGCTTTCTTT. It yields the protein CASSIQGSLNTEAFF.

For the CDR3, the DNA is TGTGCCAGTAGTCTAGGACAGGCGGCCCCCAAAAACATTCAGTACTTC. Its protein product is CASSLGQAAPKNIQYF. V gene TRBV19 combines with J gene TRBJ2-4; 7 nucleotides match TRBD1. Germline lookup yields CDR1 LNHDA and CDR2 SQIVND (reference sequence). This CDR3 is built from 16 residues. V dropped 5 bases and J dropped 2; count of bases not matched to a gene: 9.

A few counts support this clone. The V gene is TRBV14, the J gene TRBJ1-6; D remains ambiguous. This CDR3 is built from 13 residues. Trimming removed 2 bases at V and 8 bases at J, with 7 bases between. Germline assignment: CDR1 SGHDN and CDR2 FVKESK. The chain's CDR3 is CASSQQWYSPLHF. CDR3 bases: TGTGCCAGCAGCCAACAGTGGTATTCACCCCTCCACTTT.

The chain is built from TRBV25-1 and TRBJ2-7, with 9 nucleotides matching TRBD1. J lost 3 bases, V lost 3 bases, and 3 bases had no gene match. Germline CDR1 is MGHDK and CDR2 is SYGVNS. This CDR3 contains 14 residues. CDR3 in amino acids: CASSETGGNYEQYF. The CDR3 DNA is TGTGCCAGCAGTGAGACAGGGGGGAACTACGAGCAGTACTTC.

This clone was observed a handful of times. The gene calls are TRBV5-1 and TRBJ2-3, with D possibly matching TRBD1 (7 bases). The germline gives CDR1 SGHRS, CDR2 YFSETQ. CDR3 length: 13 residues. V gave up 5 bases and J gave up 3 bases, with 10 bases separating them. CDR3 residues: CASRAGGTDTQYF. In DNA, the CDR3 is TGCGCCAGCAGGGCAGGGGGGACAGATACGCAGTATTTT. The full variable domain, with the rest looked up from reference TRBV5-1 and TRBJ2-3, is KAGVTQTPRYLIKTRGQQVTLSCSPISGHRSVSWYQQTPGQGLQFLFEYFSETQRNKGNFPGRFSGRQFSNSRSEMNVSTLELGDSALYLCASRAGGTDTQYFGPGTRLTVL.

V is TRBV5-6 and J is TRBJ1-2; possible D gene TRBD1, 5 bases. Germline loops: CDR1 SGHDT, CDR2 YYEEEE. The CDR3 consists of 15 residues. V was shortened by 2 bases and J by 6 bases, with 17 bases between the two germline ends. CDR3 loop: CASSFLGRSGDGYTF. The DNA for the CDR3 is TGTGCCAGCAGCTTTCTAGGACGGTCGGGGGATGGCTACACCTTC.

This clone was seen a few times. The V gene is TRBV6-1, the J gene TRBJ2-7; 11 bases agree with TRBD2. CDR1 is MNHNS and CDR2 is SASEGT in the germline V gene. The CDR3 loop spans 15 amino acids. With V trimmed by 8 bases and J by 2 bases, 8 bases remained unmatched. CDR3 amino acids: CASSTLAGGPYEQYF. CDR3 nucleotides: TGTGCCAGCTCCACGCTAGCGGGGGGACCCTACGAGCAGTACTTC.

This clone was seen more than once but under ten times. The CDR3 sequence is CASSPMGGTEAFF. The CDR3 nucleotides read TGCGCCAGCAGCCCAATGGGGGGGACTGAAGCTTTCTTT. This chain connects TRBV4-1 to TRBJ1-1, with D tentatively TRBD1 (5 bases). Trimming removed 4 bases from V and 5 bases from J, with 11 bases in between. The CDR3 loop spans 13 amino acids. Germline CDR1 MGHRA, CDR2 YSYEKL.

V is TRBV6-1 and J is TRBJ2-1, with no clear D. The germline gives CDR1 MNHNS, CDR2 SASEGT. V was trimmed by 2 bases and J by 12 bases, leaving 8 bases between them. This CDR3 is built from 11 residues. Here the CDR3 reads CASSEQARQFF. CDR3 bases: TGTGCCAGCAGTGAACAGGCAAGGCAGTTCTTC.

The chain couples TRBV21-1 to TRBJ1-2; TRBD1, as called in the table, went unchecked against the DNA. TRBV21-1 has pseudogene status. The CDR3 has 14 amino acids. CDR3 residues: CASSKRGQSEGYTF. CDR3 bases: TGTGCCAGCAGCAAACGAGGACAGTCCGAGGGCTACACCTTC.